This T cell receptor (beta chain) was obtained from a study of CD8+CD57+ T cells in acquired aplastic anemia. The CDR3 contains 11 residues. Germline CDR1 is SGHTA and CDR2 is FQGNSA. Trimming removed 5 bases at V and 6 bases at J, with 8 bases between. Selection for sequencing was limited to patients who had shown CD8+CD57+ cell expansion by flow cytometry. Genomic DNA acted as the template from which TCR beta VDJ combination and CDR3 sequence profiling were carried out. TCRdb independently ran MiXCR on the reads; one entry per CDR3 protein. The data show 150,000 to 200,000 distinct CDR3 sequences, 48% seen once.

Sequencing was done on a sample of sorted CD4+, CD8+, or CD8+CD57+ T cells (not recorded which) from PBMCs. The gene calls are TRBV7-2 and TRBJ2-7; D not certain. The TCR was taken from a human donor with aplastic anemia. CDR3 sequence: CASSGAGEQYF. As DNA, the CDR3 is TGTGCCAGCAGCGGAGCCGGCGAGCAGTACTTC.